This entry lists 25 T cell receptor beta chains sequenced from one sample in a study of T cell clones after liver transplantation. The data were produced by immunoSEQ multiplex PCR, yet TCRdb's version contains in-frame clones alone and is incomplete. The sample consists of fewer than 9,500 clones, about 72% of them appearing once. The specimen comprised CD8+ T cells from blood, sampled at the 22-month timepoint. The receptor source for this set is a human patient who received a liver transplant. Some T cells may have come from the graft donor.

This chain links TRBV27 with TRBJ2-1; D may match TRBD1 or TRBD2 (6 bases each). This CDR3 region has 14 residues. The V and J ends lost 1 base and 6 bases respectively, with 10 bases between them. Germline lookup yields CDR1 MNHEY and CDR2 SMNVEV (reference sequence). CDR3 residues: CASSLWGAGNEQFF. The CDR3 DNA reads TGTGCCAGCAGTTTATGGGGGGCGGGCAATGAGCAGTTCTTC.

The V call is TRBV2, the J call TRBJ2-2; the D gene is possibly TRBD1 (5 bases). V gave up 8 bases and J gave up 0 bases, with 22 bases separating them. CDR1 and CDR2 from the germline V gene are SNHLY and FYNNEI. The CDR3 length is 18 residues. The CDR3 bases are TGTGCCAGCTCCTATTCCTACCTCCAACAGGCGAACACCGGGGAGCTGTTTTTT. It codes for CASSYSYLQQANTGELFF.

This sequence joins TRBV6-5 and TRBJ2-7; 9 bases map to TRBD1. V shed 5 bases, J shed 6 bases, and the junction held 5 bases outside the gene matches. In germline, CDR1 is MNHEY, CDR2 SVGAGI. The CDR3 extends over 13 amino acids. CDR3: CASSRDRVREQYF. The CDR3 DNA is TGTGCCAGCAGTCGGGACAGGGTGCGCGAGCAGTACTTC.

The chain recombines TRBV5-6 with TRBJ2-7; tentatively, D is TRBD1 (5 bases). The V end was cut by 2 bases, the J end by 2 bases, with 11 bases between. The length of the CDR3 is 14 residues. Germline CDR1 SGHDT, CDR2 YYEEEE. CDR3 in DNA: TGTGCCAGCAGCTTTGGGCAGGGAACCTACGAGCAGTACTTC. Encoded protein: CASSFGQGTYEQYF.

V and J are TRBV6-1 and TRBJ2-7; the D gene is possibly TRBD2 (6 bases). The CDR3 is 14 residues long. The germline V gene has CDR1 MNHNS and CDR2 SASEGT. The germline V and J ends were trimmed by 7 bases and 4 bases, with 17 bases remaining between them. The CDR3: CASNDPGLTYEQYF. The CDR3 nucleotides read TGTGCCAGCAACGACCCGGGACTGACGTACGAGCAGTACTTC.

The chain carries TRBV7-9 and TRBJ2-7, with TRBD1 matching over 8 bases. This CDR3 contains 13 residues. The ends lost 5 bases at V and 3 bases at J; junction bases unmatched: 3. Germline V CDR1 and CDR2: SEHNR, FQNEAQ (reference sequence). CDR3 sequence: CASSPTGVYEQYF. The CDR3 DNA is TGTGCCAGCAGCCCGACAGGGGTCTACGAGCAGTACTTC.

The chain uses TRBV11-2 and TRBJ1-1; a weak D match, TRBD1 (6 bases). Trimming removed 2 bases from V and 9 bases from J, with 10 bases in between. This CDR3 is 12 amino acids long. The V gene's germline CDR1 is SGHAT and CDR2 FQNNGV. The CDR3 DNA reads TGTGCCAGCAGCTTACAGGGGCTTCAAGCTTTCTTT. Encoded protein: CASSLQGLQAFF.

The chain couples TRBV21-1 to TRBJ1-4; no check of the table's D call, TRBD1, against the DNA was made. TRBV21-1 is reported as a pseudogene. The CDR3 is 17 amino acids. The CDR3 bases are TGTGCCAGCAGCTCGGATGGGGGGGACAGGCGTTTTGGTAAACTGTTTTTT. Translating gives CASSSDGGDRRFGKLFF.

The rearrangement joins TRBV28 to TRBJ1-6, with 10 bases lining up with TRBD1. CDR1 and CDR2 from the germline V gene are MDHEN and SYDVKM. V dropped 5 bases and J dropped 1; count of bases not matched to a gene: 11. The CDR3 contains 19 residues. This chain's CDR3 is CASSPGTGALPSYNSPLHF. In DNA form, the CDR3 reads TGTGCCAGCAGTCCTGGGACAGGGGCCCTCCCTTCCTATAATTCACCCCTCCACTTT.

The chain recombines TRBV6-5 with TRBJ1-1; the D gene is possibly TRBD1 (6 bases). Germline V CDR1 and CDR2: MNHEY, SVGAGI. With 2 bases removed from V and 4 bases from J, the gap between germline ends came to 14 bases. The length of the CDR3 is 15 residues. CDR3 loop: CASSYNSGGGTEAFF. Written as DNA, the CDR3 is TGTGCCAGCAGTTACAATTCGGGGGGCGGCACTGAAGCTTTCTTT.

This clone was recorded once. CDR3 nucleotides: TGTGCCAGCAGCTTGGCTAGCGGGGGTCCCAGGACAGATACGCAGTATTTT. This translates into CASSLASGGPRTDTQYF. This chain joins TRBV7-9 and TRBJ2-3, with TRBD2 identical over 10 bases. Germline V lookup: CDR1 SEHNR, CDR2 FQNEAQ (reference sequence). The CDR3 sequence is 17 residues long. J gave up 3 bases and V 3 bases, and 9 bases lay outside the gene matches.

This clone was detected a few times. This sequence joins TRBV28 and TRBJ1-5, with 9 bases that match TRBD1. Germline assignment: CDR1 MDHEN and CDR2 SYDVKM. The CDR3 runs 14 residues. J was trimmed by 6 bases and V by 10 bases; bases with no gene match: 10. For the CDR3, the DNA is TGTGCCATCCGAATAACAGGGGGCCGTCAGCCCCAGCATTTT. It specifies CAIRITGGRQPQHF.

J is TRBJ2-3 and V is TRBV10-3; 9 bases match TRBD2. Germline V gene lookup returns CDR1 ENHRY and CDR2 SYGVKD. V lost 4 bases and J lost 0; bases outside the gene matches: 8. The CDR3 is 17 residues long. CDR3 DNA sequence: TGTGCCATCAGTGGGGGTAGCGGGGGTATGAGCACAGATACGCAGTATTTT. Protein product: CAISGGSGGMSTDTQYF.

The V call is TRBV7-8, the J call TRBJ1-1, with a possible D match to TRBD1 (5 bases). Per germline, CDR1 SGHVS and CDR2 FQNEAQ. The CDR3 has 16 residues. Trimming shortened V by 0 bases and J by 0 bases, and 11 bases separated the two germline ends. The CDR3 DNA reads as TGTGCCAGCAGCTTAGCCTCGACAGTCATGAACACTGAAGCTTTCTTT. Translated, it gives CASSLASTVMNTEAFF.

This rearrangement joins TRBV27 to TRBJ1-2; D gene ambiguous. V dropped 4 bases and J dropped 0 bases, with 9 bases sitting between them. Germline CDR1 MNHEY, CDR2 SMNVEV (reference sequence). The CDR3 has 14 residues. CDR3 region: CASSWTIANYGYTF. Here the CDR3 DNA reads TGTGCCAGCAGTTGGACCATAGCTAACTATGGCTACACCTTC.

This clone has a handful of counts. The genes are TRBV2 and TRBJ2-7; TRBD1 aligns across 11 bases. The germline V gene has CDR1 SNHLY and CDR2 FYNNEI. J lost 6 bases, V lost 5 bases, and 12 bases had no gene match. The CDR3 contains 16 residues. The CDR3 region has the DNA TGTGCCAGCAGTCTGACCCTCGGGACAGGGGGGATCGAGCAGTACTTC. This codes for CASSLTLGTGGIEQYF.

This chain connects TRBV7-3 to TRBJ2-3, with 8 bases that match TRBD2. CDR1 SGHTA and CDR2 FQGTGA come from the germline V gene. The V gene end was trimmed by 0 bases and the J gene end by 2 bases; junction bases not matched to a gene: 4. This CDR3 region has 16 residues. The CDR3 DNA sequence: TGTGCCAGCAGCTTAACCGGCGGGGGGACCACAGATACGCAGTATTTT. Protein: CASSLTGGGTTDTQYF.

The chain combines TRBV4-2 with TRBJ1-6; D may be TRBD1 (5 bases). This CDR3 region has 14 residues. V lost 8 bases and J lost 6, with 14 bases in between. In germline, CDR1 is LGHNA, CDR2 YNFKEQ. The CDR3 DNA follows: TGTGCCAGCTTAGGGCAGGGCGTTAATTCACCCCTCCACTTT. It is translated as CASLGQGVNSPLHF.

V and J are TRBV6-1 and TRBJ1-1, with 7 bases matching TRBD1. Germline CDR1 and CDR2: MNHNS and SASEGT. The CDR3 loop spans 14 amino acids. Trimming removed 5 bases from V and 5 bases from J; junction bases left unmatched: 8. Here the CDR3 DNA reads TGTGCCAGCAGTCCGACAGGGCCGGTGACTGAAGCTTTCTTT. It yields the protein CASSPTGPVTEAFF.

This chain connects TRBV4-1 to TRBJ2-3; D not resolved. The CDR3 length is 15 residues. Germline CDR1 is MGHRA and CDR2 is YSYEKL. With 0 bases removed from V and 3 bases from J, the gap between germline ends came to 10 bases. The CDR3 loop reads CASSQDGRLTDTQYF. CDR3 DNA: TGCGCCAGCAGCCAAGACGGACGGCTGACAGATACGCAGTATTTT.

This CDR3 reads CASSQAGYSDGQPQHF. CDR3 in DNA: TGCGCCAGCAGCCAAGCCGGGTACAGCGACGGTCAGCCCCAGCATTTT. This sequence joins TRBV4-1 and TRBJ1-5; D unresolved. In germline, CDR1 is MGHRA, CDR2 YSYEKL. This CDR3 region has 16 residues. With 1 base removed from V and 6 bases from J, the gap between germline ends came to 16 bases.

The chain couples TRBV28 to TRBJ2-7, with D unresolved. From germline, CDR1 is MDHEN and CDR2 SYDVKM. The CDR3 is made up of 13 amino acids. Trimming removed 11 bases from V and 0 bases from J, with 14 bases in between. CDR3: CACDSYSSYEQYF. Written as DNA, the CDR3 is TGTGCCTGCGACTCTTACAGCTCCTACGAGCAGTACTTC.

This chain connects TRBV4-1 to TRBJ2-5; D is perhaps TRBD2 (5 bases). This CDR3 contains 15 residues. V shed 4 bases and J shed 4 bases, with 16 bases lying between them. Germline CDR1 is MGHRA and CDR2 is YSYEKL. As DNA, the CDR3 is TGCGCCAGCAGCCTAGAGGGTAGGGTCGGAGAGACCCAGTACTTC. It encodes CASSLEGRVGETQYF.

The chain joins TRBV18 to TRBJ1-2; 8 bases map to TRBD1. The CDR3 has 14 residues. Germline CDR1 is KGHSH and CDR2 is LQKENI. Trimming cost V 3 bases and J 7 bases; bases outside gene matches: 7. CDR3 region: CASSPLDRVSGYTF. In DNA form, the CDR3 reads TGTGCCAGCTCACCCCTGGACAGGGTCAGTGGCTACACCTTC.

This sequence joins TRBV28 and TRBJ2-7, with 7 bases fitting TRBD1. Germline lookup yields CDR1 MDHEN and CDR2 SYDVKM. There are 13 residues in the CDR3. Unmatched junction bases numbered 4, after V lost 6 bases and J lost 2 bases. The CDR3 is CASSAQGAYEQYF. The CDR3 coding sequence is TGTGCCAGCAGCGCCCAGGGGGCCTACGAGCAGTACTTC.